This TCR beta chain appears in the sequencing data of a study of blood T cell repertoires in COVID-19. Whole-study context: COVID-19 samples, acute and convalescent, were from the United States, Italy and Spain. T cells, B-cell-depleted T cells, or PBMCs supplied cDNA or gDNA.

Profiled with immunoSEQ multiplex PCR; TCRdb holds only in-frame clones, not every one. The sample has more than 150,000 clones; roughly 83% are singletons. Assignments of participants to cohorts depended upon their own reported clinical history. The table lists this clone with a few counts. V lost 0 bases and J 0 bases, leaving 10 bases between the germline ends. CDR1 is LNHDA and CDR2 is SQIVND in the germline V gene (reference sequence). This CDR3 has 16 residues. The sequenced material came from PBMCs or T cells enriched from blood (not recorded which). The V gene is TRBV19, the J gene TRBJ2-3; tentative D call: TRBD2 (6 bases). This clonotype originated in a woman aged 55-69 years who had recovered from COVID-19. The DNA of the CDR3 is TGTGCCAGTAGTATAGATCTGGAGGGAAGCACAGATACGCAGTATTTT. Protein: CASSIDLEGSTDTQYF.